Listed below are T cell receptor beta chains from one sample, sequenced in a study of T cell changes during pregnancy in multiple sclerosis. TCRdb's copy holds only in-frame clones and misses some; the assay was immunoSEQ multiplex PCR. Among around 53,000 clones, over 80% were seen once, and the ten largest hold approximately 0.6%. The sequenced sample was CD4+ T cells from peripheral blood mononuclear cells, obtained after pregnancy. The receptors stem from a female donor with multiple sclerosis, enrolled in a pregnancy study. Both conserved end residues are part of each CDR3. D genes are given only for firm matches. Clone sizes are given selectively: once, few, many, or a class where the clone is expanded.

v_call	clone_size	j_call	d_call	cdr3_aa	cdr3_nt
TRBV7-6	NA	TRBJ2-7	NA	CASSSITTGTGSYEQYF	TGTGCCAGCAGCTCTATTACTACCGGGACTGGCTCCTACGAGCAGTACTTC
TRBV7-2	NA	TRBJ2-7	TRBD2	CASSLKPLAGGPVSYEQYF	TGTGCCAGCAGCTTAAAACCCCTAGCGGGGGGGCCAGTCTCCTACGAGCAGTACTTC
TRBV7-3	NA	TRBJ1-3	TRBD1	CASSRTGEGNTIYF	TGTGCCAGCAGCAGGACAGGGGAAGGAAACACCATATATTTT
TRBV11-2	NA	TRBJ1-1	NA	CASSLGQAKAFF	TGTGCCAGCAGCTTAGGACAGGCGAAAGCTTTCTTT
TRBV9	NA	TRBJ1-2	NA	CASSVEGAGDYGYTF	TGTGCCAGCAGCGTAGAAGGGGCTGGGGACTATGGCTACACCTTC
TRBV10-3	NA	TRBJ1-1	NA	CAISEWALRGGTTEAFF	TGTGCCATCAGTGAGTGGGCCCTTCGTGGGGGGACCACTGAAGCTTTCTTT
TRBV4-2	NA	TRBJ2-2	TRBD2	CASSPRGFSGVVGELFF	TGTGCCAGCAGCCCCCGAGGGTTTAGCGGGGTTGTCGGGGAGCTGTTTTTT
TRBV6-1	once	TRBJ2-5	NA	CASTWSVQETQYF	TGTGCCAGCACGTGGTCGGTCCAAGAGACCCAGTACTTC
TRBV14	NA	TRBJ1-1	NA	CASSQEVGSRGAFF	TGTGCCAGCAGCCAAGAAGTGGGCTCAAGGGGGGCTTTCTTT
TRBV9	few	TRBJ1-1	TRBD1	CASSGQGKVEAFF	TGTGCCAGCAGCGGACAGGGTAAGGTTGAAGCTTTCTTT
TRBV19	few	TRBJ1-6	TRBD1	CASTPGSGQGIINSPLHF	TGTGCCAGTACCCCTGGGTCTGGACAGGGGATTATTAATTCACCCCTCCACTTT
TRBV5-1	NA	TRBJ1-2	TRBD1	CASSQGQGGYTF	TGCGCCAGCAGCCAGGGACAGGGAGGCTACACCTTC
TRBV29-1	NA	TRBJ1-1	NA	CSVSQVLNTEAFF	TGCAGCGTTTCACAGGTACTGAACACTGAAGCTTTCTTT
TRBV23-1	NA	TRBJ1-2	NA	CASSQSDPPGHGYTF	TGCGCCAGCAGTCAATCGGATCCGCCGGGTCATGGCTACACCTTC
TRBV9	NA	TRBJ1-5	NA	CASSVGAVLQPQHF	TGTGCCAGCAGCGTAGGGGCAGTACTCCAGCCCCAGCATTTT
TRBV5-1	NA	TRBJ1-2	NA	CASSSTFGRTYRGYTF	TGCGCCAGCAGCTCTACTTTCGGCAGGACATACCGTGGCTACACCTTC
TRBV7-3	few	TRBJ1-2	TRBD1	CASSGTGGQGYTF	TGTGCCAGCAGCGGAACAGGGGGCCAAGGCTACACCTTC
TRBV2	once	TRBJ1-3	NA	CASTYRDTIYF	TGTGCCAGTACCTATCGGGACACCATATATTTT
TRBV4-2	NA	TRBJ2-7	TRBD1	CASSQDPQGSLEQYF	TGTGCCAGCAGCCAAGATCCACAGGGGAGTCTCGAGCAGTACTTC
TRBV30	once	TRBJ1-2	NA	CAWSSGAHYGYTF	TGTGCCTGGAGTTCAGGGGCCCACTATGGCTACACCTTC
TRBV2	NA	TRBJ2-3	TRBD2	CASGRLASFADTQYF	TGTGCCAGCGGGAGACTAGCCTCGTTCGCAGATACGCAGTATTTT
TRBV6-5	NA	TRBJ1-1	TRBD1	CASRYRGLNTEAFF	TGTGCCAGCAGATACAGGGGGCTGAACACTGAAGCTTTCTTT
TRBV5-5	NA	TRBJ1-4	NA	CASSPQPLASNEKLFF	TGTGCCAGCAGCCCCCAGCCCCTAGCTTCTAATGAAAAACTGTTTTTT
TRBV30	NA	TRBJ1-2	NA	CAWSQGTSYGYTF	TGTGCCTGGAGTCAGGGGACCTCCTATGGCTACACCTTC
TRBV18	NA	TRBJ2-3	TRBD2	CASSPALAGFPQTTDTQYF	TGTGCCAGCTCACCTGCGCTAGCGGGATTCCCCCAAACCACAGATACGCAGTATTTT
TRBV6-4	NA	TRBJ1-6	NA	CASSERPVHFNSPLHF	TGTGCCAGCAGTGAGAGGCCCGTTCACTTTAATTCACCCCTCCACTTT
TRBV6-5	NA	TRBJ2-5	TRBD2	CASMERGVQETQYF	TGTGCCAGCATGGAGCGGGGGGTACAAGAGACCCAGTACTTC
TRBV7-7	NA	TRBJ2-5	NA	CASSPQTSSETQYF	TGTGCTAGCAGCCCGCAGACTAGTTCTGAGACCCAGTACTTC
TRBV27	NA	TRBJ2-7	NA	CASSPIYEQYF	TGTGCCAGCAGTCCAATCTACGAGCAGTACTTC
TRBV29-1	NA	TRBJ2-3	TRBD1	CSVGQGGTDTQYF	TGCAGCGTGGGACAGGGAGGCACAGATACGCAGTATTTT
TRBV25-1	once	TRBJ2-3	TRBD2	CASSAAGGSTDTQYF	TGTGCCAGCAGTGCAGCGGGGGGGAGCACAGATACGCAGTATTTT
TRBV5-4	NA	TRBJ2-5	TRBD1	CASSLFRGETQYF	TGTGCCAGCAGCTTGTTCAGGGGGGAGACCCAGTACTTC
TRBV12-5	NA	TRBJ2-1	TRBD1	CASGVPGQDHNEQFF	TGTGCTAGTGGCGTACCGGGACAGGACCACAATGAGCAGTTCTTC